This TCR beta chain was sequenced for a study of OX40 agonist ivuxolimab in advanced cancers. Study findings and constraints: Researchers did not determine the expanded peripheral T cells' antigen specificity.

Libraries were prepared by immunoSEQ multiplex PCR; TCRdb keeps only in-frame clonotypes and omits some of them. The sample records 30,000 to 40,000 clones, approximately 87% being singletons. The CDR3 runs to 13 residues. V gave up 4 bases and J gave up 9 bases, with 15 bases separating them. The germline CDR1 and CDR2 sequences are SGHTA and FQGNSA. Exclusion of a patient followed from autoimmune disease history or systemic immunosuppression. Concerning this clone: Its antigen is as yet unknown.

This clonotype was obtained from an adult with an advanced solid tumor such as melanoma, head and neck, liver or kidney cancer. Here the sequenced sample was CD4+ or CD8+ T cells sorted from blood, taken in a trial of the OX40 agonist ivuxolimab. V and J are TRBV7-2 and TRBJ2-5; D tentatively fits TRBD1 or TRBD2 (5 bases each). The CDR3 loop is CASSSPGGVSQYF. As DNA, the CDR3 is TGTGCCAGCAGCTCCCCTGGGGGAGTTTCCCAGTACTTC.